This TCR beta chain is from a study of early T cells in non-severe SARS-CoV-2 infection. Unique molecular identifiers were affixed to single, distinct cDNA molecules. A single record per CDR3 protein comes from TCRdb applying MiXCR to the 5' RACE reads. The table has some 70,000 distinct CDR3 sequences, roughly 9.1% seen once. Germline CDR1 reads MNHNY; CDR2 reads SVGAGI (reference sequence). Trimming cost V 7 bases and J 0 bases; bases outside gene matches: 8. CDR3 length: 16 residues. This chain links TRBV6-6 with TRBJ2-3; the match to TRBD2 covers 9 bases. This TCR was sampled from an adult who was a healthcare worker with PCR-confirmed SARS-CoV-2 infection or an uninfected control (not recorded which). The sequencing input was whole blood. The CDR3 spells CASNHPGLASTDTQYF. The CDR3 DNA is TGTGCCAGCAATCATCCGGGACTAGCTAGCACAGATACGCAGTATTTT.